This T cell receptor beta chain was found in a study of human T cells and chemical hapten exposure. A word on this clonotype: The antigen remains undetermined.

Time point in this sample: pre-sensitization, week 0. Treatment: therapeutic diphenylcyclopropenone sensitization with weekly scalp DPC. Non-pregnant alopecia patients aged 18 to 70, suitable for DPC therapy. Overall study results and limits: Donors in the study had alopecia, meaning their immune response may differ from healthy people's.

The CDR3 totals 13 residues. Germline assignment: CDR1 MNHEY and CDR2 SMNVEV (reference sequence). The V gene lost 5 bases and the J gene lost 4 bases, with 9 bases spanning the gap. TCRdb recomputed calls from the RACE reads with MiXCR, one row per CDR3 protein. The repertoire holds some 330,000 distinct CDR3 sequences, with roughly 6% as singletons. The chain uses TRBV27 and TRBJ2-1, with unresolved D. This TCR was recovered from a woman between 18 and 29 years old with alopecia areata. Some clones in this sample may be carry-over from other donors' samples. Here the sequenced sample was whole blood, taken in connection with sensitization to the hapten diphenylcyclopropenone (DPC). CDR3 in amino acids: CASSRRHYNEQFF. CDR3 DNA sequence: TGTGCCAGCAGTCGAAGGCATTACAATGAGCAGTTCTTC.